Given below is one T cell receptor beta chain in context. A junction boundary mismatches the germline segment, possibly from a read error. The method was immunoSEQ multiplex PCR; TCRdb's version includes in-frame clones alone and lacks a portion of them. This sample carries 250,000 to 300,000 clones, over 70% of them seen once, and the ten largest clones take around 6%. The germline V gene has CDR1 SEHNR and CDR2 FQNEAQ (reference sequence). This CDR3 region has 18 residues. The record originates from a study of blood T cell repertoires in COVID-19. For the study at large: PBMCs, B-cell-depleted T cells, or T cells were the source of the cDNA or gDNA that made up the material.

Sequencing used peripheral blood. The V gene is TRBV7-9, the J gene TRBJ2-1; 9 bases agree with TRBD2. The TCR comes from a man at least 80 years old with acute or convalescent COVID-19. In DNA form, the CDR3 reads TGTGCCAGCAGTTTAGTGGCGGGAGGGTCGTGGTCCTACAATGAGCAGTTCTTC. It translates to CASSLVAGGSWSYNEQFF.